This is a list of T cell receptor beta chains from one sample in a study of T cells in Graves' hyperthyroidism and ophthalmopathy. TCRdb processed the multiplex PCR reads anew with MiXCR; each CDR3 protein has one entry. The repertoire holds 560,000 or so distinct CDR3 sequences, with roughly 50% as singletons. Sequencing used peripheral blood or thyroid tissue (not recorded which). Every receptor here comes from a woman under 30 with Graves' hyperthyroidism. The CDR3 runs from the conserved cysteine through the conserved F or W. The D gene is left open where the match is weak. A row's size may be missing; if present it is once, few, many or a size class.

j_call,cdr3_length,clone_size,v_call,d_call,cdr3_nt,cdr3_aa
TRBJ1-1,13,NA,TRBV13,TRBD1,TGTGCCAGCACCACTACAGGGGGCACTGAAGCTTTCTTT,CASTTTGGTEAFF
TRBJ2-6,15,NA,TRBV19,NA,TGTGCCAGTTCTGGGGATTCCCCTGGGGCCAACGTCCTGACTTTC,CASSGDSPGANVLTF
TRBJ1-1,14,NA,TRBV2,TRBD1,TGTGCCAGCCGCCAGACAGGGCTGAACACTGAAGCTTTCTTT,CASRQTGLNTEAFF
TRBJ1-3,14,NA,TRBV9,NA,TGTGCCAGCTCACCAGGGGCAGGGAGAAACACCATATATTTT,CASSPGAGRNTIYF
TRBJ1-1,15,NA,TRBV25-1,NA,TGTGCCAGCAGTCGCTACCGGACACTTAACACTGAAGCTTTCTTT,CASSRYRTLNTEAFF
TRBJ2-7,16,NA,TRBV7-2,TRBD2,TGCGCCAGCAGCCAAGTTTCGGGACTAGCGGGAGCTGAGCAGTACTTC,CASSQVSGLAGAEQYF
TRBJ2-7,13,NA,TRBV6-1,TRBD1,TGTGCCAGCATGGTGGACAGGTCCTACGAGCAGTACTTC,CASMVDRSYEQYF
TRBJ1-2,14,once,TRBV2,NA,TGTGCCAGCAATAGCCATACAGGGCGCTATGGCTACACCTTC,CASNSHTGRYGYTF
TRBJ2-1,13,once,TRBV2,TRBD2,TGTGCCAGCATGGCTAGCGGGCACAATGAGCAGTTCTTC,CASMASGHNEQFF
TRBJ2-7,15,NA,TRBV2,TRBD2,TGTGCCAGCAGTTATGGGAAGCGGGAGATAAACGAGCAGTACTTC,CASSYGKREINEQYF
TRBJ2-2,15,NA,TRBV7-8,TRBD1,TGTGCCAGCAGCCAGGGACAGCGTCGCACCGGGGAGCTGTTTTTT,CASSQGQRRTGELFF
TRBJ1-2,13,many,TRBV2,NA,TGTGCCAGCAGTGGTGGGATCGTACATGGCTACACCTTC,CASSGGIVHGYTF
TRBJ2-2,14,few,TRBV7-9,TRBD1,TGTGCCAGCGCCCCTCGCAGGGGGACCGGGGAGCTGTTTTTT,CASAPRRGTGELFF
TRBJ1-2,14,many,TRBV29-1,NA,TGCAGCGTTGAAGATCGACGCCAGGGTGATGGCTACACCTTC,CSVEDRRQGDGYTF
TRBJ1-5,14,NA,TRBV25-1,NA,TGTGCCAGCACCGCGGGGCCAGGCAATCAGCCCCAGCATTTT,CASTAGPGNQPQHF
TRBJ2-5,13,NA,TRBV7-9,TRBD2,TGTGCCAGCAGACCGGGGGGGGTTGAGACCCAGTACTTC,CASRPGGVETQYF
TRBJ2-3,13,many,TRBV25-1,NA,TGTGCCAGCAGTGTTGGCTTCACAGATACGCAGTATTTT,CASSVGFTDTQYF
TRBJ2-7,15,NA,TRBV6-2/TRBV6-3,NA,TGTGCCAGCAGCACTCCGGACGGGAGACGGTACGAGCAGTACTTC,CASSTPDGRRYEQYF
TRBJ1-1,12,NA,TRBV25-1,NA,TGTGCCAGCAGAAATTGGGACACTGAAGCTTTCTTT,CASRNWDTEAFF
TRBJ1-3,14,many,TRBV29-1,NA,TGCAGCGTTGAGCTAGGGAGCTCTGGAAACACCATATATTTT,CSVELGSSGNTIYF
TRBJ2-7,12,many,TRBV29-1,NA,TGCAGCGTCTACGGATCCTCCTACGAGCAGTACTTC,CSVYGSSYEQYF
TRBJ1-2,12,NA,TRBV29-1,TRBD1,TGCAGCACCTGGACAGGGGAAGATGGCTACACCTTC,CSTWTGEDGYTF
TRBJ1-2,14,many,TRBV2,NA,TGTGCCAGCAGTGCCGGCAGGGAGAACTATGGCTACACCTTC,CASSAGRENYGYTF